This TCR beta chain was sequenced during a study of shared clonotypes between healthy human individuals. Overall study results and limits: Non-shared clonotypes were found to have lower generation probabilities than the clonotypes that were shared by all four of the sorted-subset donors.

As processed by the authors: Without quality scores, immunoSEQ junctional reads could not be filtered like full-length reads. The data were produced by immunoSEQ multiplex PCR, yet TCRdb's version contains in-frame clones alone and is incomplete. V, J and clone size derive from that table, while D and trimming were established from the DNA sequence. The top ten clones hold 0.3% of a sample with about 580,000 clones, about 98% of them seen once. The germline V and J ends were trimmed by 7 bases and 8 bases, with 14 bases remaining between them. This CDR3 has 13 amino acids. CDR1 and CDR2 from the germline V gene are MNHNS and SASEGT. Naive CD8 cells lacked CD45RO, underwent positive selection for CCR7 and left out terminally differentiated effector memory CD45RA+ cells. This clone has a single count. What it recognizes is unknown.

This TCR came from a man aged 30 to 39 in good health. This chain joins TRBV6-1 and TRBJ2-2, with D perhaps TRBD1 (6 bases). The sequenced sample consisted of naive CD8+ T cells sorted from blood. The DNA of the CDR3 is TGTGCCAGCATCCCGAGGGGGATTGGGGAGCTGTTTTTT. The encoded protein is CASIPRGIGELFF.